This TCR beta chain was recorded in a study of tumor-infiltrating lymphocytes in primary liver carcinoma. Study context: Every patient in the cohort had a primary liver carcinoma. That carcinoma was treated by surgical resection. Tumor staging was T1-T3 N0M0; sizes spanned roughly 4 to 10 cm across. The five patients, who were men and women, ranged in age from 30 to 69 years. Study findings and constraints: Tumor specimens were characterized by a significantly higher top-250-clone fraction than blood (p = 0.039).

The study extracted blood RNA from unsorted whole blood and also extracted germline DNA. Looked up from germline, CDR1 is MNHEY and CDR2 is SVGAGI. The CDR3 has 13 residues. The table lists this clonotype with a few counts. The antigen remains unidentified. A read error may explain this, as a much larger clone is one base away. Constant-region priming of around 530 ng total RNA yielded TCR beta cDNA. For TCR beta, libraries were produced by three nested multiplex PCR rounds using slightly modified ARM-PCR. Rounds one and two of PCR, each of 10 cycles, were primed with TRBV1-TRBV30 forward primers and a C-beta reverse primer. TCRdb fed the multiplex PCR reads into MiXCR, producing one record per CDR3 protein. The table lists 300,000 to 350,000 distinct CDR3 sequences, around three fifths of them singletons, with about 6% in the top ten.

Material: peripheral blood. The receptor was isolated from a man in his forties with primary liver carcinoma and hepatitis B virus infection. This chain connects TRBV6-5 to TRBJ1-4, with a possible D match to TRBD1 (5 bases). In nucleotides, the CDR3 is TGTGTCAGCAGTGCGACAGTTAATGAAAAACTGTTTTTT. It encodes CVSSATVNEKLFF.